This TCR beta chain was sequenced for a study of blood T cell repertoires in COVID-19. The overall study: The origin of the acute and convalescent COVID-19 samples was the United States, Italy and Spain. In each case, the material was cDNA or gDNA derived from T cells, B-cell-depleted T cells, or PBMCs.

Per germline, CDR1 SSHAT and CDR2 FNYEAQ (reference sequence). The CDR3 contains 18 residues. V was pared by 5 bases and J by 0 bases, with 11 bases of the junction left unmatched. Data came from immunoSEQ multiplex PCR; TCRdb stores just in-frame clones and leaves some out. The sample shows about 56,000 clones, about 85% of them seen only once. The sequencing sample was made of peripheral blood. V is TRBV7-7 and J is TRBJ2-1; 9 bases align to TRBD2. The clonotype was recovered from a woman at least 80 years old with acute or convalescent COVID-19. CDR3 sequence: CASSASGAGGPSYNEQFF. CDR3 bases: TGTGCCAGCAGCGCCAGTGGGGCGGGGGGGCCCTCCTACAATGAGCAGTTCTTC.